These T cell receptor beta chains were read from a single sample in a study of T cell responses to AZD1222 COVID-19 vaccine. Clones were read by immunoSEQ multiplex PCR, and TCRdb kept only the in-frame ones, dropping some. The repertoire consists of about 150,000 clones, with roughly 87% occurring once and the leading ten covering about 3%. The specimen was peripheral blood, collected on day 0 of AZD1222 vaccination. These receptor sequences come from an adult in good health. Both conserved end residues are part of each CDR3.

j_call v_call cdr3_length cdr3_aa
TRBJ2-2 TRBV10-3 15 CAISVRDANTGELFF
TRBJ2-7 TRBV10-3 15 CAISSRGQGAEEQYF
TRBJ1-4 TRBV7-2 14 CASSFRTATDPLFF
TRBJ1-2 TRBV6-5 14 CASRRSGGLYGYTF
TRBJ2-1 TRBV11-2 16 CASSLTRLAGDGEQFF
TRBJ1-2 TRBV6-5 14 CASSSYRGLYGYTF
TRBJ1-4 TRBV5-8 16 CASSRGAGATNEKLFF
TRBJ1-5 TRBV5-8 17 CASSLVVWGSGNQPQHF
TRBJ1-1 TRBV5-6 14 CASSLHLMNTEAFF
TRBJ1-2 TRBV2 13 CASTALSLPGYTF
TRBJ1-2 TRBV10-3 13 CAISEGGNYGYTF
TRBJ2-7 TRBV27 15 CASSLSFGRGREQYF
TRBJ2-7 TRBV15 14 CATSDEGISYEQYF
TRBJ1-6 TRBV6-5 15 CASSRRQGGNSPLHF
TRBJ2-5 TRBV7-9 16 CASSFVLTDYKETQYF
TRBJ2-7 TRBV5-1 13 CASRLAGPYEQYF
TRBJ1-2 TRBV2 13 CASSADRGAGYTF